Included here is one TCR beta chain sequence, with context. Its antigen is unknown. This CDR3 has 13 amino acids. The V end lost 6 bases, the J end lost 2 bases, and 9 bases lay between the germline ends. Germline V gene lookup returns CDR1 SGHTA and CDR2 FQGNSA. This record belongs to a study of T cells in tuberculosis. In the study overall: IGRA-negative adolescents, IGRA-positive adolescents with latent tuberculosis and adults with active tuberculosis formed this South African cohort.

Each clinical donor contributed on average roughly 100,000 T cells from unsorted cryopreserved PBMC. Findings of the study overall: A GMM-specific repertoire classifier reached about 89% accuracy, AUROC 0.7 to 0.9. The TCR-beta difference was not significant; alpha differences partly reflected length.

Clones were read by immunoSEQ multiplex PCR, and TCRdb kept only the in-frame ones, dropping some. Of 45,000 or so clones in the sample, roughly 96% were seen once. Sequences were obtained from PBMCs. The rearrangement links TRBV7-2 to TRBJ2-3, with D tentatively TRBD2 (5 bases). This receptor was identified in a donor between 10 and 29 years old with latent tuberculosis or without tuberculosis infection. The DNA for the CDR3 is TGTGCCAGCAGGGACGGGAACACAGATACGCAGTATTTT. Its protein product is CASRDGNTDTQYF. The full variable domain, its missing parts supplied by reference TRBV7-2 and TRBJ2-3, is GAGVSQSPSNKVTEKGKDVELRCDPISGHTALYWYRQSLGQGLEFLIYFQGNSAPDKSGLPSDRFSAERTGGSVSTLTIQRTQQEDSAVYLCASRDGNTDTQYFGPGTRLTVL.